Listed below are T cell receptor beta chains from one sample, sequenced in a study of T cells in Graves' hyperthyroidism and ophthalmopathy. TCRdb ran MiXCR on the multiplex PCR reads and lists one entry per CDR3 protein. This sample has around 340,000 distinct CDR3 sequences, with around 17% found just once. What was sequenced was blood. These receptors came from a man younger than 40 with Graves' hyperthyroidism. The CDR3 runs from the conserved cysteine through the conserved F or W. The D gene is left open where the match is weak. Clone size is not always given. Where it is, it says once, few, many or a class for expanded clones.

d_gene: TRBD1
abundance: many
v_gene: TRBV13
j_gene: TRBJ1-6
CDR3aa: CASSPGGWTGRNSPLHF
CDR3nt: TGTGCCAGCAGCCCGGGGGGTTGGACAGGCCGGAATTCACCCCTCCACTTT

d_gene: TRBD1
abundance: many
v_gene: TRBV20-1
j_gene: TRBJ1-5
CDR3aa: CSASAGGAGQPQHF
CDR3nt: TGCAGTGCTAGCGCAGGGGGCGCGGGTCAGCCCCAGCATTTT

d_gene: -
abundance: -
v_gene: TRBV28
j_gene: TRBJ2-7
CDR3aa: CASSSRRGPEQYF
CDR3nt: TGTGCCAGCAGTTCGAGGAGGGGGCCCGAGCAGTACTTC

d_gene: TRBD1
abundance: many
v_gene: TRBV5-1
j_gene: TRBJ2-1
CDR3aa: CASSRGTGNYNEQFF
CDR3nt: TGCGCCAGCAGCCGTGGGACAGGAAATTACAATGAGCAGTTCTTC

d_gene: TRBD2
abundance: many
v_gene: TRBV11-2
j_gene: TRBJ2-7
CDR3aa: CASTPGGAGGRHEQYF
CDR3nt: TGTGCCAGCACCCCCGGCGGGGCGGGAGGGCGCCACGAGCAGTACTTC

d_gene: TRBD2
abundance: many
v_gene: TRBV4-2
j_gene: TRBJ2-1
CDR3aa: CASRSGGSYNEQFF
CDR3nt: TGTGCCAGCAGGAGCGGGGGCTCCTACAATGAGCAGTTCTTC

d_gene: -
abundance: few
v_gene: TRBV9
j_gene: TRBJ1-1
CDR3aa: CASSVGGSTEAFF
CDR3nt: TGTGCCAGCAGCGTAGGGGGATCCACTGAAGCTTTCTTT

d_gene: -
abundance: many
v_gene: TRBV18
j_gene: TRBJ2-3
CDR3aa: CASSPLQRRSGDTQYF
CDR3nt: TGTGCCAGCTCACCCCTCCAGCGGAGGTCCGGGGATACGCAGTATTTT

d_gene: -
abundance: -
v_gene: TRBV5-1
j_gene: TRBJ2-2
CDR3aa: CASSPSGGSGELFF
CDR3nt: TGCGCCAGCAGCCCATCCGGGGGCTCCGGGGAGCTGTTTTTT

d_gene: TRBD2
abundance: many
v_gene: TRBV11-2
j_gene: TRBJ2-1
CDR3aa: CASSLAHGGTSGYNEQFF
CDR3nt: TGTGCCAGCAGCTTAGCCCACGGCGGGACTAGCGGCTACAATGAGCAGTTCTTC

d_gene: -
abundance: many
v_gene: TRBV5-1
j_gene: TRBJ2-1
CDR3aa: CASSWDRSYNEQFF
CDR3nt: TGCGCCAGCAGCTGGGATCGGTCCTACAATGAGCAGTTCTTC

d_gene: -
abundance: -
v_gene: TRBV29-1
j_gene: TRBJ2-3
CDR3aa: CSAGGTFTDTQYF
CDR3nt: TGCAGCGCTGGCGGGACCTTCACAGATACGCAGTATTTT

d_gene: TRBD1
abundance: -
v_gene: TRBV18
j_gene: TRBJ2-3
CDR3aa: CASSPGQNTDTQYF
CDR3nt: TGTGCCAGCTCACCGGGACAGAACACAGATACGCAGTATTTT

d_gene: -
abundance: -
v_gene: TRBV28
j_gene: TRBJ2-7
CDR3aa: CATGGFEQYF
CDR3nt: TGTGCCACCGGGGGTTTCGAGCAGTACTTC

d_gene: TRBD1
abundance: -
v_gene: TRBV20-1
j_gene: TRBJ2-2
CDR3aa: CSLGQLNTGELFF
CDR3nt: TGCAGCCTGGGACAGCTGAACACCGGGGAGCTGTTTTTT

d_gene: TRBD1
abundance: -
v_gene: TRBV6-1
j_gene: TRBJ2-7
CDR3aa: CASSSTPGQGYEQYF
CDR3nt: TGTGCCAGCAGTTCAACCCCGGGACAGGGGTACGAGCAGTACTTC

d_gene: -
abundance: many
v_gene: TRBV28
j_gene: TRBJ1-1
CDR3aa: CASLLRDTEAFF
CDR3nt: TGTGCCAGTCTACTAAGGGACACTGAAGCTTTCTTT

d_gene: -
abundance: many
v_gene: TRBV30
j_gene: TRBJ1-2
CDR3aa: CAWSVEPKYGYTF
CDR3nt: TGTGCCTGGAGTGTCGAACCGAAATATGGCTACACCTTC

d_gene: TRBD1
abundance: -
v_gene: TRBV5-1
j_gene: TRBJ1-1
CDR3aa: CASSGPGGADTEAFF
CDR3nt: TGCGCCAGCAGCGGCCCAGGGGGCGCTGACACTGAAGCTTTCTTT

d_gene: TRBD1
abundance: many
v_gene: TRBV4-1
j_gene: TRBJ2-2
CDR3aa: CASRQLPGQGSGELFF
CDR3nt: TGCGCCAGCAGGCAGCTTCCGGGACAGGGGTCCGGGGAGCTGTTTTTT

d_gene: -
abundance: many
v_gene: TRBV13
j_gene: TRBJ2-1
CDR3aa: CASSLPSLSSYNEQFF
CDR3nt: TGTGCCAGCAGCCTACCTTCTCTGAGCTCCTACAATGAGCAGTTCTTC

d_gene: -
abundance: few
v_gene: TRBV10-2
j_gene: TRBJ2-3
CDR3aa: CASSEPAIGTDTQYF
CDR3nt: TGCGCCAGCAGTGAGCCGGCAATTGGCACAGATACGCAGTATTTT